A selection of T cell receptor beta chains follows, all from one sample in a study of cytomegalovirus exposure and HLA in healthy donors. Some clones are missing from TCRdb's copy, which holds only in-frame ones; the method was immunoSEQ multiplex PCR. The sample has about 150,000 clones; over 70% are singletons. Sequencing was carried out using PBMCs. The receptor source for this set is a man aged 25 to 40 in good health and CMV-seronegative. CDR3s include the opening cysteine and the closing phenylalanine or tryptophan. The order of the fields is clone size, J gene, V gene, D gene, CDR3 DNA, CDR3 protein. The D gene is left open where the match is weak. Clone size appears in some rows only: once, few, many, or a class for an expanded clone.

size: .; J: TRBJ2-5; V: TRBV14; D: .; DNA: TGTGCCAGCAGCCAAGCCCCGGGGTCGAGGAAAGAGACCCAGTACTTC; CDR3: CASSQAPGSRKETQYF
size: .; J: TRBJ2-1; V: TRBV28; D: TRBD2; DNA: TGTGCCAGCAGTTCCCAACAGCGGGGGGACTACAATGAGCAGTTCTTC; CDR3: CASSSQQRGDYNEQFF
size: .; J: TRBJ2-3; V: TRBV20-1; D: .; DNA: TGCAGCGTCCAGCCGGGAGATACGCAGTATTTT; CDR3: CSVQPGDTQYF
size: .; J: TRBJ2-5; V: TRBV28; D: TRBD2; DNA: TGTGCCAGCAGTCCCCGAGGGAGGGAAGAGACCCAGTACTTC; CDR3: CASSPRGREETQYF
size: once; J: TRBJ2-7; V: TRBV6-1; D: TRBD2; DNA: TGTGCCAGCAGTGGTTATTTGTGGCGGGAGGGCCGCGAGCAGTACTTC; CDR3: CASSGYLWREGREQYF
size: few; J: TRBJ2-6; V: TRBV28; D: .; DNA: TGTGCCAGCAGTTTAGATTTGAGAGGGGCCAACGTCCTGACTTTC; CDR3: CASSLDLRGANVLTF
size: .; J: TRBJ1-2; V: TRBV6-1; D: .; DNA: TGTGCCAGCAGTGAAGGGAGGGCCAACTATGGCTACACCTTC; CDR3: CASSEGRANYGYTF
size: .; J: TRBJ1-5; V: TRBV30; D: .; DNA: TGTGCCTTCCATACAGGGAAAGGTCAGCCCCAGCATTTT; CDR3: CAFHTGKGQPQHF
size: .; J: TRBJ1-1; V: TRBV19; D: TRBD1; DNA: TGTGCCAGTAGGCGATTTAACAGGGGACGCGGACCGCAAGATAACACTGAAGCTTTCTTT; CDR3: CASRRFNRGRGPQDNTEAFF
size: .; J: TRBJ1-6; V: TRBV28; D: .; DNA: TGTGCCAGCAGGAGGGGTGGACAGAGCTCCTATAATTCACCCCTCCACTTT; CDR3: CASRRGGQSSYNSPLHF
size: few; J: TRBJ2-5; V: TRBV5-1; D: TRBD2; DNA: TGCGCCAGCAGCTTCTCCGGGACTAGCGGGAGGGGGGAGACCCAGTACTTC; CDR3: CASSFSGTSGRGETQYF
size: .; J: TRBJ2-3; V: TRBV19; D: .; DNA: TGTGCCAGTAGTATTAAGCGGACCCCCACAGATACGCAGTATTTT; CDR3: CASSIKRTPTDTQYF
size: .; J: TRBJ2-3; V: TRBV27; D: .; DNA: TGTGCCAGCAGTCAACAGGCCCCAGATACGCAGTATTTT; CDR3: CASSQQAPDTQYF
size: few; J: TRBJ1-6; V: TRBV5-5; D: .; DNA: TGTGCCAGCAGCTTGGCAGGGACGGGAGGTTCACCCCTCCACTTT; CDR3: CASSLAGTGGSPLHF
size: .; J: TRBJ1-2; V: TRBV5-5; D: .; DNA: TGTGCCAGCAGCTACTTTCGGGCAGCGGAGGGCTACACCTTC; CDR3: CASSYFRAAEGYTF
size: .; J: TRBJ1-6; V: TRBV4-2; D: .; DNA: TGTGCCAGCAGCGAGGTGACTGAGCCCCTCCACTTT; CDR3: CASSEVTEPLHF
size: .; J: TRBJ2-7; V: TRBV9; D: TRBD2; DNA: TGTGCCAGCAGCGTAGGGGAGGGTAGCGGGAGTTACGAGCAGTACTTC; CDR3: CASSVGEGSGSYEQYF
size: few; J: TRBJ1-1; V: TRBV6-1; D: .; DNA: TGTGCCAGCAGTGAACGGGGGGGCACTGAAGCTTTCTTT; CDR3: CASSERGGTEAFF
size: once; J: TRBJ2-7; V: TRBV7-2; D: TRBD1; DNA: TGTGCCAGCAGCCTTGGGACAGGGTCCTACGAGCAGTACTTC; CDR3: CASSLGTGSYEQYF
size: .; J: TRBJ2-1; V: TRBV11-2; D: TRBD2; DNA: TGTGCCAGCAGTCGCACGTCCCGGGGGGGTGGAACCTACAATGAGCAGTTCTTC; CDR3: CASSRTSRGGGTYNEQFF
size: .; J: TRBJ1-5; V: TRBV6-1; D: .; DNA: TGTGCCAGCAGGCTCATCAGGGTTAATCAGCCCCAGCATTTT; CDR3: CASRLIRVNQPQHF
size: .; J: TRBJ2-3; V: TRBV11-1; D: TRBD2; DNA: TGTGCCAGCAGCTTAGGGACTAGCGGGGGAAATACGCAGTATTTT; CDR3: CASSLGTSGGNTQYF
size: .; J: TRBJ2-3; V: TRBV4-1; D: .; DNA: TGCGCCAGCACTTGGGGGGGGGCACCAGATACGCAGTATTTT; CDR3: CASTWGGAPDTQYF